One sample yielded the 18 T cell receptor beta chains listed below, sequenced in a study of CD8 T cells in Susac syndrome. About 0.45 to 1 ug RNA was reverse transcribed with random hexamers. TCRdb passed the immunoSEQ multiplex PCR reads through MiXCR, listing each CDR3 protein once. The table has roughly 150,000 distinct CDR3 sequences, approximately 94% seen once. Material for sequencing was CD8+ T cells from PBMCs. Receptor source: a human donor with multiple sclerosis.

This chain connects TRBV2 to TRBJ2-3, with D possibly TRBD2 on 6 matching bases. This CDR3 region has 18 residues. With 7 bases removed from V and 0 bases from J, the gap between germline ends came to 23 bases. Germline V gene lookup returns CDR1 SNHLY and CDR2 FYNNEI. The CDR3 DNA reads TGTGCCAGCACTGACCCATTCGGGGGTGGGCCTAGCACAGATACGCAGTATTTT. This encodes CASTDPFGGGPSTDTQYF.

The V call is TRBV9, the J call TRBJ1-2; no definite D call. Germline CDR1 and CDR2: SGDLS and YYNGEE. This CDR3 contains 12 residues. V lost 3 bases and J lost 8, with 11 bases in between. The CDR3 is CASSDRERGYTF. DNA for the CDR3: TGTGCCAGCAGCGACCGAGAGAGGGGCTACACCTTC.

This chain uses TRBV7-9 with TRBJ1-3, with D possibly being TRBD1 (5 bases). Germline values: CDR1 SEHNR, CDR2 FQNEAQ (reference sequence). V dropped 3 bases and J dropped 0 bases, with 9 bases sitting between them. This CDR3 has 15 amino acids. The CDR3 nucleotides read TGTGCCAGCAGCTTCGGGGGTAGCTCTGGAAACACCATATATTTT. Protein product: CASSFGGSSGNTIYF.

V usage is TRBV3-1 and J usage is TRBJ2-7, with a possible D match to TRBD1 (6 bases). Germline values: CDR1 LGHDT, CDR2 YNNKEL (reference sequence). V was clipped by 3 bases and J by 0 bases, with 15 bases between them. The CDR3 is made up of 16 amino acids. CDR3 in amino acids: CASSHPGTPSSYEQYF. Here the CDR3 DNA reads TGTGCCAGCAGCCACCCTGGGACACCGAGCTCCTACGAGCAGTACTTC.

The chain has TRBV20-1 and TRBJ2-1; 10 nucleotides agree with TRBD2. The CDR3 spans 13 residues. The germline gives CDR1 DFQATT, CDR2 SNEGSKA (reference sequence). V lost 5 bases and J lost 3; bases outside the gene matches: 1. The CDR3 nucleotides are TGCAGTGCTGGGACTAGCGACTACAATGAGCAGTTCTTC. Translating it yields CSAGTSDYNEQFF.

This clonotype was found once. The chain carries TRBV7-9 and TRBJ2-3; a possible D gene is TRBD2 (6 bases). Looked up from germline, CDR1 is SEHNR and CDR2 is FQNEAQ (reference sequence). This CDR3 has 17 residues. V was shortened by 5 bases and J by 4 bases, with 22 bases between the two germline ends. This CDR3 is CASSHPSGTSQPDTQYF. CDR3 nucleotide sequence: TGTGCCAGCAGCCACCCCTCCGGGACTTCCCAACCAGATACGCAGTATTTT.

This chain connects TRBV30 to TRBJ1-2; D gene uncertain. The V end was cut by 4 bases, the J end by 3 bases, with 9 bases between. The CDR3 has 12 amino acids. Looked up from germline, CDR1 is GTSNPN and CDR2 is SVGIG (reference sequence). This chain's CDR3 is CAWTRGDYGYTF. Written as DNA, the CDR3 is TGTGCCTGGACCCGGGGAGACTATGGCTACACCTTC.

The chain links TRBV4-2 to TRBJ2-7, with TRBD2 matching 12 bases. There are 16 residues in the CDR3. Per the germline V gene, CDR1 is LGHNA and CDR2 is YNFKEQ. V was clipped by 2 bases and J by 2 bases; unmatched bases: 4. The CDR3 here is CASSQQTSGRPYEQYF. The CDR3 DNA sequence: TGTGCCAGCAGCCAACAGACTAGCGGGAGACCCTACGAGCAGTACTTC.

The CDR3 bases are TGCGCCAGCAGCGACAGCCCGGTCTCTGGAAACACCATATATTTT. This codes for CASSDSPVSGNTIYF. The V gene is TRBV4-1, the J gene TRBJ1-3; TRBD1 might be the D (5 bases). Per the germline V gene, CDR1 is MGHRA and CDR2 is YSYEKL. There are 15 residues in the CDR3. V shed 5 bases and J shed 0 bases, with 11 bases lying between them.

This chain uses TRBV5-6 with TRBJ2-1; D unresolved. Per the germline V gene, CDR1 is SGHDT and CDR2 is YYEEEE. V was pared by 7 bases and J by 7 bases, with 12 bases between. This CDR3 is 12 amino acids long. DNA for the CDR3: TGTGCCAGCGGTAATGACAAGAATGAGCAGTTCTTC. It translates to CASGNDKNEQFF. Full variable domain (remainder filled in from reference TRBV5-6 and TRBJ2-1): DAGVTQSPTHLIKTRGQQVTLRCSPKSGHDTVSWYQQALGQGPQFIFQYYEEEERQRGNFPDRFSGHQFPNYSSELNVNALLLGDSALYLCASGNDKNEQFFGPGTRLTVL.

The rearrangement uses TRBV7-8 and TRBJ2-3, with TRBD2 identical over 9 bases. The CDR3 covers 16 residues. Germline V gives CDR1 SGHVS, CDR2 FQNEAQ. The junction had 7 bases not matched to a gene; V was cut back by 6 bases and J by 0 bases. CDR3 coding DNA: TGTGCCAGCAGTTTGGAAGCGGGGGGAAGCACAGATACGCAGTATTTT. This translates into CASSLEAGGSTDTQYF.

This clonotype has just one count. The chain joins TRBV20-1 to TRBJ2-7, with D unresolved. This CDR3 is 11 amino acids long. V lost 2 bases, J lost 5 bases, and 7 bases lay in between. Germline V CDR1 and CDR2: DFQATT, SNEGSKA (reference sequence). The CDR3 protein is CSARLGHEQYF. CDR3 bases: TGCAGTGCTAGACTCGGCCACGAGCAGTACTTC.

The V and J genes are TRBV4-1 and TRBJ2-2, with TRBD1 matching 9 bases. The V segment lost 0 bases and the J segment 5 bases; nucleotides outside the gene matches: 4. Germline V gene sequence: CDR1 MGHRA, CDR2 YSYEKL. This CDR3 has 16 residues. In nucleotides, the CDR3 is TGCGCCAGCAGCCAAGAAGGGACAGGGCGGACCGGGGAGCTGTTTTTT. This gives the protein CASSQEGTGRTGELFF.

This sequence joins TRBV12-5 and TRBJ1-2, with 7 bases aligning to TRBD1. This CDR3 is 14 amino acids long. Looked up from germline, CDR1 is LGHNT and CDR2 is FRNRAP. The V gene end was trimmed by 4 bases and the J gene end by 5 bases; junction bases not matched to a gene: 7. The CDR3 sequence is CASGSTGLDYGYTF. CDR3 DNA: TGTGCTAGTGGTTCGACAGGGTTGGATTATGGCTACACCTTC.

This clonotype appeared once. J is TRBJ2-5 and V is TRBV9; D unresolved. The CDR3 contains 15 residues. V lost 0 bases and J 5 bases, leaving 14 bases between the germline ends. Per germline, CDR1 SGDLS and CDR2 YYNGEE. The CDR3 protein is CASSVDGSTQETQYF. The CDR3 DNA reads TGTGCCAGCAGCGTAGATGGTAGCACACAGGAGACCCAGTACTTC. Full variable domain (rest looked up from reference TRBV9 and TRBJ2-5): DSGVTQTPKHLITATGQRVTLRCSPRSGDLSVYWYQQSLDQGLQFLIQYYNGEERAKGNILERFSAQQFPDLHSELNLSSLELGDSALYFCASSVDGSTQETQYFGPGTRLLVL.

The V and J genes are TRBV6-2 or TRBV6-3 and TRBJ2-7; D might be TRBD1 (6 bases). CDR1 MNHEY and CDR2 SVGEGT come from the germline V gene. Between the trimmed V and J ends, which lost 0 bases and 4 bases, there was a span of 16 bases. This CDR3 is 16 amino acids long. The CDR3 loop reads CASSYSVVSRGYEQYF. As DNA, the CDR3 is TGTGCCAGCAGTTACTCGGTAGTATCAAGGGGGTACGAGCAGTACTTC.

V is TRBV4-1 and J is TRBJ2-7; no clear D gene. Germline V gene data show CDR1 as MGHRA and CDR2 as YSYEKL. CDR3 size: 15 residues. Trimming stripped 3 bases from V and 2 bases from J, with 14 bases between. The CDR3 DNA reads TGCGCCAGCAGCCACTCATTCGGCGAACCCTACGAGCAGTACTTC. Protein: CASSHSFGEPYEQYF.

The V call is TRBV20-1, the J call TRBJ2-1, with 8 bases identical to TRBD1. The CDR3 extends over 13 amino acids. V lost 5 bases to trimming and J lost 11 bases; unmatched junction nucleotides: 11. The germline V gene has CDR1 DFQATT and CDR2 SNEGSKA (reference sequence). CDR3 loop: CSARSTDRGKQFF. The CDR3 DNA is TGCAGTGCTCGCTCCACCGACAGGGGTAAGCAGTTCTTC.